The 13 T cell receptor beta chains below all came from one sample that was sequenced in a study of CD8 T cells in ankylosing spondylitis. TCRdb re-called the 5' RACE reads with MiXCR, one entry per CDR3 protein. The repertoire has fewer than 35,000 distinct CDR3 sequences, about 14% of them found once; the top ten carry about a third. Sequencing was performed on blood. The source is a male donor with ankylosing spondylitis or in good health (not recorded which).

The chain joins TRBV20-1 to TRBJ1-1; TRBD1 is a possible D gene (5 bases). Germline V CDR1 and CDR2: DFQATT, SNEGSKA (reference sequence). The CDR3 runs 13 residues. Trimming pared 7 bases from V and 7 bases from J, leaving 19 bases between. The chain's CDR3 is CSGRRDGVGEAFF. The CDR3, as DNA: TGCAGTGGAAGACGGGACGGTGTTGGTGAAGCTTTCTTT.

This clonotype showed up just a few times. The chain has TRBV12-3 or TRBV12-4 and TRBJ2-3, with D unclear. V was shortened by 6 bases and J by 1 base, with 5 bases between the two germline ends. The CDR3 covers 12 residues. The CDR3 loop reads CASSRGTDTQYF. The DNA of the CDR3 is TGTGCCAGCAGCCGAGGCACAGATACGCAGTATTTT.

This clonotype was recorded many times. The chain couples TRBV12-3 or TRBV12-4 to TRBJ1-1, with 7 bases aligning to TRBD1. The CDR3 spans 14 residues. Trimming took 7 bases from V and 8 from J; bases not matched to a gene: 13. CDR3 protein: CASTHGRDREEAFF. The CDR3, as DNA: TGTGCCAGCACTCATGGAAGGGACAGAGAAGAAGCTTTCTTT.

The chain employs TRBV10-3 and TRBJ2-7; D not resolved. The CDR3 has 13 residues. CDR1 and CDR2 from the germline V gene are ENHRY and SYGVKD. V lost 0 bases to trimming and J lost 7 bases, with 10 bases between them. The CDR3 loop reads CAISESGFGEQYV. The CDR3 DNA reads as TGTGCCATCAGTGAGTCCGGATTCGGTGAGCAGTACGTC.

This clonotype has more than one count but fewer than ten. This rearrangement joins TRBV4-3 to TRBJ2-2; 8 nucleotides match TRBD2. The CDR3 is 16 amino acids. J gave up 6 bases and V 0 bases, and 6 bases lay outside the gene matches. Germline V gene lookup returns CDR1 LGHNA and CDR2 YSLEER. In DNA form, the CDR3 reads TGCGCCAGCAGCCAAGATTTGACTAGCGTTTCCGGGGAGCTGTTTTTT. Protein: CASSQDLTSVSGELFF.

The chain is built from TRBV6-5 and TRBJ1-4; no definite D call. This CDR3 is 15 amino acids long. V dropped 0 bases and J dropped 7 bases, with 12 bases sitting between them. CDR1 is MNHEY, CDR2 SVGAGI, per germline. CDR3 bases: TGTGCCAGCAGTTACTCGGGTCAGCCGGGTGAAAAACTGTTTTTT. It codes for CASSYSGQPGEKLFF.

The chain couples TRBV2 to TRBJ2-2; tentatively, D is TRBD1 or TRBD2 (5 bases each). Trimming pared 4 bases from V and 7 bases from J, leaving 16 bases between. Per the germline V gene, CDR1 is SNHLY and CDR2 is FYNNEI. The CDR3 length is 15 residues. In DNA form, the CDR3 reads TGTGCCAGCAGTGTGGGGACGCCTAGGCACGGGGAGCTGTTTTTT. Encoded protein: CASSVGTPRHGELFF.

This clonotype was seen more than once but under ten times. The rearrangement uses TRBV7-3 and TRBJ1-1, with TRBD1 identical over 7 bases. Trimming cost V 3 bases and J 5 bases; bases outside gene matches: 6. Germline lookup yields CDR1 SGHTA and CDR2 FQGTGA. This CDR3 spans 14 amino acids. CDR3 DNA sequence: TGTGCCAGCAGCTTGCAGGGGGAGGTAACTGAAGCTTTCTTT. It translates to CASSLQGEVTEAFF.

CDR3: CASSQTSGASTDTQYF. The CDR3 nucleotides read TGTGCCAGCAGCCAGACTAGCGGGGCTAGCACAGATACGCAGTATTTT. The V gene is TRBV11-1, the J gene TRBJ2-3, with 11 bases identical to TRBD2. Germline V gene sequence: CDR1 SGHAT, CDR2 FQDESV (reference sequence). The V gene end was trimmed by 5 bases and the J gene end by 0 bases; junction bases not matched to a gene: 4. This CDR3 contains 16 residues. The whole variable domain, filled in from reference TRBV11-1 and TRBJ2-3, reads EAEVAQSPRYKITEKSQAVAFWCDPISGHATLYWYRQILGQGPELLVQFQDESVVDDSQLPKDRFSAERLKGVDSTLKIQPAELGDSAMYLCASSQTSGASTDTQYFGPGTRLTVL.

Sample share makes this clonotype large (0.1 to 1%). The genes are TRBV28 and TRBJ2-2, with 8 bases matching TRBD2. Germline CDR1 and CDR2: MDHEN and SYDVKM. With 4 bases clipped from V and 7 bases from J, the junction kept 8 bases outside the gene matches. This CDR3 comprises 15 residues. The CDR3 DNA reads TGTGCCAGCAGTTCCTCGGGGGGGGAAGTCGGGGAGCTGTTTTTT. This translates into CASSSSGGEVGELFF. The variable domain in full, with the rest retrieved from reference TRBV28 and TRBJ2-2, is DVKVTQSSRYLVKRTGEKVFLECVQDMDHENMFWYRQDPGLGLRLIYFSYDVKMKEKGDIPEGYSVSREKKERFSLILESASTNQTSMYLCASSSSGGEVGELFFGEGSRLTVL.

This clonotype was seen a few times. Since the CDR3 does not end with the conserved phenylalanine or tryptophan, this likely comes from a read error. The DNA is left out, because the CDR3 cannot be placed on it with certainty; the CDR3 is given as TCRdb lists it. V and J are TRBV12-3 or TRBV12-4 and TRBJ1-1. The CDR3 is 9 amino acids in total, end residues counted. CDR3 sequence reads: CASSLAGDL.

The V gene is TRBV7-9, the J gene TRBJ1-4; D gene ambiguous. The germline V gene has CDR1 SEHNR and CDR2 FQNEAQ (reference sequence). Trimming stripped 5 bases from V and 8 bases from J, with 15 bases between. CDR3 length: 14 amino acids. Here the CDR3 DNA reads TGTGCCAGCAGCCCGGAAGGGAGGAGAGAAAAACTGTTTTTT. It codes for CASSPEGRREKLFF.

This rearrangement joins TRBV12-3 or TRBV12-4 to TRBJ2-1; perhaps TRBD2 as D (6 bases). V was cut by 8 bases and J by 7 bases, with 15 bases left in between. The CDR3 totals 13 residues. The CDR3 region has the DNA TGTGCCAGCTGCCGCGGGGCAGGGAATGAGCAGTTCTTC. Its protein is CASCRGAGNEQFF.